This T cell receptor beta chain was identified in a study of T cell responses to AZD1222 COVID-19 vaccine. V dropped 5 bases and J dropped 5 bases, with 18 bases sitting between them. This CDR3 comprises 15 residues. Looked up from germline, CDR1 is SEHNR and CDR2 is FQNEAQ (reference sequence). Profiling relied on immunoSEQ multiplex PCR, and the TCRdb table lists in-frame clones only, not all of them. The table lists roughly 120,000 clones, around 92% of them singletons, with approximately 4.8% in the top ten. Turning to this clone: No antigen is known for it.

Study outcomes and limitations: Unmutated variant regions are reportedly targeted by nearly half of spike-specific TCRs.

The clonotype originates from an adult in good health. This material consisted of peripheral blood, taken on day 0 of AZD1222 vaccination. The chain is built from TRBV7-9 and TRBJ1-1, with a tentative D call TRBD1 (5 bases). The DNA of the CDR3 is TGTGCCAGCAGCCCCCAGGGCGTGGGCCGTACTGAAGCTTTCTTT. It encodes CASSPQGVGRTEAFF.